Following are 9 T cell receptor beta chains from one sample sequenced in a study of shared clonotypes between healthy human individuals (dated by TCRdb to about 2020). The library was made by the immunoSEQ multiplex PCR assay. TCRdb took over this immuneACCESS table, retaining in-frame rearrangements with V and J assigned. Such tables are incomplete; in checked studies, under half of the missing clones stem from an unresolved V gene, and the remainder is unexplained. The sample table holds approximately 320,000 clones, of which about 74% were seen once. About 9.3% of the sample comes from the top ten. Sequencing input: memory CD4+ T cells sorted from blood. The cell subset or site label corresponds to: CD45RA-negative fraction. The receptors come from a young man in good health.

V and J are TRBV5-1 and TRBJ1-5, with D perhaps TRBD1 (5 bases). Trimming took off 4 bases at V and 4 bases at J, with 12 bases between the two ends. Germline V gene data show CDR1 as SGHRS and CDR2 as YFSETQ. CDR3 length: 14 residues. CDR3 amino acids: CASSVEGTNQPQHF. DNA of the CDR3: TGCGCCAGCAGCGTCGAGGGGACGAATCAGCCCCAGCATTTT.

A note on this clone: The sample has other DNA sequences that encode this CDR3 too. The genes are TRBV30 and TRBJ1-1; D unclear. V lost 2 bases to trimming and J lost 2 bases, with 3 bases between them. The CDR3 totals 11 residues. Per the germline V gene, CDR1 is GTSNPN and CDR2 is SVGIG (reference sequence). The CDR3 here is CAWSRNTEAFF. CDR3 DNA: TGTGCCTGGAGTAGAAACACTGAAGCTTTCTTT.

This clone was detected ten times or more. The V call is TRBV28, the J call TRBJ2-1; tentatively, D is TRBD2 (6 bases). Germline V CDR1 and CDR2: MDHEN, SYDVKM. The length of the CDR3 is 15 residues. With 3 bases removed from V and 7 bases from J, the gap between germline ends came to 16 bases. CDR3 DNA: TGTGCCAGCAGTTTTGAACCGGGACTCTTAAATGAGCAGTTCTTC. Its translation is CASSFEPGLLNEQFF.

The rearrangement uses TRBV29-1 and TRBJ1-1; D is undetermined. The V and J ends lost 0 bases and 7 bases respectively, with 15 bases between them. The germline V gene has CDR1 SQVTM and CDR2 ANQGSEA. The CDR3 contains 14 residues. As DNA, the CDR3 is TGCAGCGTTGAAGACCCACCCTTTATGATTGAAGCTTTCTTT. Protein sequence: CSVEDPPFMIEAFF.

This sequence joins TRBV14 and TRBJ1-1; 9 bases match TRBD1. J lost 4 bases, V lost 6 bases, and 6 bases had no gene match. This CDR3 has 14 amino acids. Germline-derived CDR1 and CDR2 are SGHDN and FVKESK. The CDR3 reads CASRDRGTVTEAFF. The CDR3 DNA sequence: TGTGCCAGCAGGGACAGGGGAACGGTCACTGAAGCTTTCTTT.

This sequence joins TRBV7-2 and TRBJ2-1; 7 bases agree with TRBD2. J lost 4 bases, V lost 4 bases, and 10 bases had no gene match. The CDR3 has 16 residues. The germline gives CDR1 SGHTA, CDR2 FQGNSA. CDR3 residues: CASSSQAGVQYNEQFF. CDR3 DNA: TGTGCCAGCAGCTCTCAGGCGGGAGTGCAGTACAATGAGCAGTTCTTC.

The gene calls are TRBV7-2 and TRBJ1-5; the D gene is possibly TRBD1 (6 bases). Trimming stripped 6 bases from V and 3 bases from J, with 9 bases between. This CDR3 is built from 13 residues. Germline V gene sequence: CDR1 SGHTA, CDR2 FQGNSA. The CDR3 reads CASSNRVNQPQHF. DNA for the CDR3: TGTGCCAGCAGTAACAGGGTCAATCAGCCCCAGCATTTT.

This chain links TRBV7-8 with TRBJ2-7, with D maybe TRBD1 (6 bases). From germline, CDR1 is SGHVS and CDR2 FQNEAQ. V lost 5 bases and J 2 bases, leaving 16 bases between the germline ends. The CDR3 spans 15 residues. CDR3 sequence (DNA): TGTGCCAGCAGCGATAAGTGGACAGATCCCTACGAGCAGTACTTC. This sequence encodes CASSDKWTDPYEQYF.

A note on this clone: Within the sample, other DNA sequences also encode this same CDR3. The chain recombines TRBV28 with TRBJ2-5; maybe TRBD2 (6 bases). In germline, CDR1 is MDHEN, CDR2 SYDVKM. The CDR3 contains 12 residues. Trimming cost V 5 bases and J 6 bases, with 10 bases left between them. The CDR3 DNA sequence: TGTGCCAGCAGTCCCGGGAGAAAGACCCAGTACTTC. Encoded protein: CASSPGRKTQYF.